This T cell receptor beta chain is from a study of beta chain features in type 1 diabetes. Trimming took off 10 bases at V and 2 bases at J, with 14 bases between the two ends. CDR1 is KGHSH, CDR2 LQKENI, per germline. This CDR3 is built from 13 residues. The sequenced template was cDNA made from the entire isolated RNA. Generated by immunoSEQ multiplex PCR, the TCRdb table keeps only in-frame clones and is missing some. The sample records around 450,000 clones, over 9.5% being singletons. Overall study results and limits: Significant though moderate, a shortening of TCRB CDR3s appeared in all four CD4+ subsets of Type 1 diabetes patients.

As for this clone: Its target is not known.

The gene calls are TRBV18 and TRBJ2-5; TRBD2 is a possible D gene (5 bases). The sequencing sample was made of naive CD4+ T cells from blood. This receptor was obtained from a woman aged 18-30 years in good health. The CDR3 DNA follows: TGTGCCACCTCCGGGGAGATTCAAGAGACCCAGTACTTC. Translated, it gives CATSGEIQETQYF.